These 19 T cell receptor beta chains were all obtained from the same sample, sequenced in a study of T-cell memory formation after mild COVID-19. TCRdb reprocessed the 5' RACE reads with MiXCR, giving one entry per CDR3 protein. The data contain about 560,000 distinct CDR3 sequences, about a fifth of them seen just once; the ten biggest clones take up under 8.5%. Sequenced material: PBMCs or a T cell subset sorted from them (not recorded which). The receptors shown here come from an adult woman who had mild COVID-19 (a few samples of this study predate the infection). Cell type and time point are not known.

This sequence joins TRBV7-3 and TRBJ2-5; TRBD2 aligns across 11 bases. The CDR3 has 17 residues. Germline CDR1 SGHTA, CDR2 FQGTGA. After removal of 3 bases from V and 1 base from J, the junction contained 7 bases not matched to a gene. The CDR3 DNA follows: TGTGCCAGCAGCTTGGGGCAACTAGCGGGGGCCCAAGAGACCCAGTACTTC. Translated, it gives CASSLGQLAGAQETQYF.

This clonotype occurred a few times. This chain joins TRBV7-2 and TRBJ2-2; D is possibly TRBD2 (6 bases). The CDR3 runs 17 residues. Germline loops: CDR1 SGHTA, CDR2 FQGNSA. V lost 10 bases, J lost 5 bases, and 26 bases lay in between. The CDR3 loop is CATPLSVVLARTGELFF. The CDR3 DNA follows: TGTGCCACCCCATTAAGCGTTGTCCTAGCGCGGACCGGGGAGCTGTTTTTT.

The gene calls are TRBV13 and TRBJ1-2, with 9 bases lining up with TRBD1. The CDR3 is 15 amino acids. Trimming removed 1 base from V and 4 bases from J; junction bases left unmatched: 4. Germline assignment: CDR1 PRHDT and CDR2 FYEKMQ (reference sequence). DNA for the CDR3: TGTGCCAGCAGCTTAGACAGGGGGCGAAGCTATGGCTACACCTTC. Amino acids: CASSLDRGRSYGYTF.

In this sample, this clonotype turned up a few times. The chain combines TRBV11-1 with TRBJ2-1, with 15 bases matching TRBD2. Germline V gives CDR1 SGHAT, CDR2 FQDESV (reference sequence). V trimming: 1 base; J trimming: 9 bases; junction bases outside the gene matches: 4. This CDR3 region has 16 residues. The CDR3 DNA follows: TGTGCCAGCAGCTTAGGGGGACTAGCGGGAGGCGGTGAGCAGTTCTTC. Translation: CASSLGGLAGGGEQFF.

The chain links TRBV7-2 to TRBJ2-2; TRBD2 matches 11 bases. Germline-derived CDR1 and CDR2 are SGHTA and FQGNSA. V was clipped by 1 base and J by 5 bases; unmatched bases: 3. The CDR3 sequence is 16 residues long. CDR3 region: CASSLGLAGITGELFF. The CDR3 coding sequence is TGTGCCAGCAGCTTAGGACTAGCGGGGATAACCGGGGAGCTGTTTTTT.

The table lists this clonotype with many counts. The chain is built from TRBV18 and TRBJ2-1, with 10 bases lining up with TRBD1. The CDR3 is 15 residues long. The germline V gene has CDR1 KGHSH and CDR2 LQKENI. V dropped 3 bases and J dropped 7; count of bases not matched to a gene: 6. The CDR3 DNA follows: TGTGCCAGCTCACCTGGGACAGGGGTAAGAAATGAGCAGTTCTTC. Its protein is CASSPGTGVRNEQFF.

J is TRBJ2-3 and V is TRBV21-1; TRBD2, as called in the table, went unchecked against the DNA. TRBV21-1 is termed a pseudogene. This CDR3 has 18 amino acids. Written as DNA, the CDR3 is TGTGCCAGCAGCAAAAATAGGGGCGGGACTAGCGACGAAGATACGCAGTATTTT. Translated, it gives CASSKNRGGTSDEDTQYF.

As DNA, the CDR3 is TGTGCCAGCAGTTCAAGTCTGCGGGGCGAGCAGTACTTC. It translates to CASSSSLRGEQYF. This chain links TRBV6-2 or TRBV6-3 with TRBJ2-7; the D gene is possibly TRBD2 (6 bases). Germline values: CDR1 MNHEY, CDR2 SVGEGT. The CDR3 has 13 amino acids. V was cut by 4 bases and J by 6 bases, with 13 bases left in between.

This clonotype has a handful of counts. CDR3 sequence reads: CASSLAQGRYNEQFF. The CDR3 nucleotides are TGTGCCAGCAGCTTGGCACAGGGGAGGTACAATGAGCAGTTCTTC. V is TRBV5-6 and J is TRBJ2-1; TRBD1 is a possible D gene (7 bases). Germline V gives CDR1 SGHDT, CDR2 YYEEEE. Trimming removed 0 bases at V and 4 bases at J, with 11 bases between. This CDR3 contains 15 residues.

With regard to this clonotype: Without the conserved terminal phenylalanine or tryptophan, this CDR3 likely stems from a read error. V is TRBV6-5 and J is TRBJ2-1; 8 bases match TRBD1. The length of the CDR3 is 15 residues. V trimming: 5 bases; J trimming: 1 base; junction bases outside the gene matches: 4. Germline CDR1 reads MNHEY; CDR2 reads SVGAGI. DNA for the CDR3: TGTGCCAGCAGTGGAACAGGGGGGTCCTACAATGAGCAGTTCTCC. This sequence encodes CASSGTGGSYNEQFS.

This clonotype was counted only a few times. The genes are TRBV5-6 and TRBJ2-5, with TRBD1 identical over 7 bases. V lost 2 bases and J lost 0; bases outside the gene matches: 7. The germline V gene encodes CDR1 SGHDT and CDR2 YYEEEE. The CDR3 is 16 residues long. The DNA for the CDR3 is TGTGCCAGCAGCTTAGCCCGGGACAGCTACCAAGAGACCCAGTACTTC. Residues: CASSLARDSYQETQYF.

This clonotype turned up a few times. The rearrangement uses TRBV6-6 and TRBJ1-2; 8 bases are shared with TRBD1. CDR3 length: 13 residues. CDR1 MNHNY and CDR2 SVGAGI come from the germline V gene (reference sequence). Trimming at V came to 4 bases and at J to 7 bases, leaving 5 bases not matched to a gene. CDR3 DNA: TGTGCCAGCAGTTTGGACAGGGAGGGTGGCTACACCTTC. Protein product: CASSLDREGGYTF.

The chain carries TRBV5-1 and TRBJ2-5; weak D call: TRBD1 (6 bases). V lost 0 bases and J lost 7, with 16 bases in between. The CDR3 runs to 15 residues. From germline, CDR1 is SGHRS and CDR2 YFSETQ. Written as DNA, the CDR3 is TGCGCCAGCAGCTTGGATGGGGGCCCGCCAGGGACCCAGTACTTC. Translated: CASSLDGGPPGTQYF.

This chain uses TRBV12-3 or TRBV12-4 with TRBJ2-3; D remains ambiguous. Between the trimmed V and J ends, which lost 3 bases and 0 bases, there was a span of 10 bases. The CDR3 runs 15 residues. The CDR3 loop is CASSFWQASTDTQYF. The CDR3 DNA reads TGTGCCAGCAGTTTTTGGCAGGCTAGCACAGATACGCAGTATTTT.

The CDR3 DNA follows: TGTGCCAGCAGCCTCAATACAGGGGCCAATACTAATGAAAAACTGTTTTTT. Its translation is CASSLNTGANTNEKLFF. This chain joins TRBV5-5 and TRBJ1-4; 7 bases align to TRBD1. Germline values: CDR1 SGHKS, CDR2 YYEKEE (reference sequence). Unmatched junction bases numbered 11, after V lost 4 bases and J lost 2 bases. The CDR3 is 17 amino acids.

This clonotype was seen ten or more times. For the CDR3, the DNA is TGTGCCAGCAGTACTAGCGGCTACAATGAGCAGTTCTTC. This codes for CASSTSGYNEQFF. The chain employs TRBV6-2 or TRBV6-3 and TRBJ2-1; TRBD2 agrees at 8 bases. The germline gives CDR1 MNHEY, CDR2 SVGEGT. The CDR3 contains 13 residues. The J segment lost 3 bases and the V segment lost 5 bases, leaving 0 bases of the junction unmatched.

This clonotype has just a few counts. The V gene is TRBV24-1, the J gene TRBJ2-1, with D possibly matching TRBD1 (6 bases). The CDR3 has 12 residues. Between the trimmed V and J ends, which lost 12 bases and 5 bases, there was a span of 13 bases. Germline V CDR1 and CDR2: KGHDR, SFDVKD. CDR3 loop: CAAPTGNNEQFF. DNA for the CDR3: TGTGCCGCCCCGACAGGTAACAATGAGCAGTTCTTC.

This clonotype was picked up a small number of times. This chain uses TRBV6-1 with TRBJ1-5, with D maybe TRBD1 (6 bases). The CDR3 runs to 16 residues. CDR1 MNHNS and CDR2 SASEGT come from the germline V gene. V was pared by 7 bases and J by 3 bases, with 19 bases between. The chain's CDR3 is CASTYQTVGHNQPQHF. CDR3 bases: TGTGCCAGCACTTATCAGACCGTGGGACACAATCAGCCCCAGCATTTT.

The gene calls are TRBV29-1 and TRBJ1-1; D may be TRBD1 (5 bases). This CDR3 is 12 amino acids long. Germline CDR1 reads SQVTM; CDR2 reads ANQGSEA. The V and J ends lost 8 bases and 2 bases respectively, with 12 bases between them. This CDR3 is CSSLGENTEAFF. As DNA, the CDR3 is TGCAGCTCCTTGGGGGAAAACACTGAAGCTTTCTTT.